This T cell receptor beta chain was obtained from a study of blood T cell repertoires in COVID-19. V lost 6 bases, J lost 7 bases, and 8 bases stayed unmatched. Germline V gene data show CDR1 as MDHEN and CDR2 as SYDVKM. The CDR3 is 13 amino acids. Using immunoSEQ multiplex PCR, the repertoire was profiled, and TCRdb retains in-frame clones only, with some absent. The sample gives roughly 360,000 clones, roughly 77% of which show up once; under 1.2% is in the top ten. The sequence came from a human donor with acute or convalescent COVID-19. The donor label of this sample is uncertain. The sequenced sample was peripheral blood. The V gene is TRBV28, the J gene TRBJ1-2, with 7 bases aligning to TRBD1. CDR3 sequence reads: CASRTTPGGGYTF. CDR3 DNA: TGTGCCAGCAGAACGACACCAGGGGGTGGCTACACCTTC.